Sequencing of this T cell receptor beta chain was carried out in a study of blood T cell repertoires in COVID-19 (dated by TCRdb to 2018 to 2020). Describing the broader study: Samples from collaborators originated in the United States, Italy and Spain and spanned both the acute and convalescent phases of COVID-19. Where HLA class I and class II types were available, the types were taken from metadata supplied by the sample provider, not from assay-based typing. Samples were obtained from the ongoing ImmuneRACE study (first 160 participants) and from 1,254 subjects provided by 6 global collaborators. Sample metadata almost always included a de-identified subject ID, COVID-19 status, age in years and sex. Deeply sampled blood TCRbeta repertoires from subjects exposed to, actively infected with, or recovered from COVID-19 were included in the dataset. The prospective study material was composed of cDNA or gDNA derived from T cells, B-cell-depleted T cells, or PBMCs. The repertoires were released in a freely available public database meant as a resource for research on the immune response to SARS-CoV-2.

Collaborating institutions collected whole blood in K2EDTA tubes following their own protocols. Collaborator samples were shipped for TCRbeta analysis as frozen whole blood, isolated PBMCs, or DNA extracted from either sample type. On the study overall, not on this receptor specifically: The amount of clinical and demographic metadata varied by source and participant and was provided uncurated.

The immunoSEQ Assay, a bias-controlled multiplex PCR, was used to amplify TCRbeta CDR3 regions from genomic DNA. On the study's bioinformatics: The number of nucleated cells in each sample was estimated by amplification of reference gene primers within the assay. To quantify the absolute abundance of each unique TCRbeta CDR3 rearrangement, sequence reads were collapsed and filtered. For each sample, productive Simpson clonality was calculated as the square root of Simpson's diversity index over productive rearrangements. TCRdb mirrors the immuneACCESS table, restricted to in-frame sequences. Some clones are absent from its copies; in checked studies, under half trace to an unresolved V gene, and the reason for the others is unknown. V and J calls plus clone size are reproduced from that table; the DNA served to infer D and trimming. Recorded for this sample are around 380,000 clones; about 80% of them occurred a single time. Of the sample, about 1.2% is held by the ten largest clones.

Inclusive of the bounding cysteine and phenylalanine, the CDR3 is 16 residues long. The retained sequence is limited to the CDR3, 48 bases, with the frame set at the first base. As concerns this clone: The antigen this receptor binds is unknown. No quality values exist for individual bases; no much larger clone is one base distant.

Input material: peripheral blood. This sequence originates from a human donor with acute or convalescent COVID-19. The donor label of this sample is uncertain. The chain employs TRBV21-1 and TRBJ1-2. TRBV21-1 is a pseudogene segment. The CDR3 sequence is CASSKGLRDLNYGYTF. The DNA is TGTGCCAGCAGCAAAGGGCTGAGGGACTTGAACTATGGCTACACCTTC.